The clone carrying this T cell receptor (beta chain) has at least ten counts. Antigen unknown. The data were obtained in a study of early T cells in non-severe SARS-CoV-2 infection. This CDR3 contains 17 residues. Trimming cost V 1 base and J 4 bases, with 21 bases left between them. Germline lookup yields CDR1 GTSNPN and CDR2 SVGIG (reference sequence). As part of library construction, unique molecular identifiers were attached to individual cDNA molecules. TCRdb analysed the 5' RACE reads with MiXCR anew, one entry per CDR3 protein. The profile shows tens of thousands of distinct CDR3 sequences, around 6% of them singletons. Study observations and caveats: Comparison of clonotypes with VDJdb favored anti-spike CD8 responses while missing private and CD4 specificities.

The clonotype was recovered from an adult who was a healthcare worker with PCR-confirmed SARS-CoV-2 infection or an uninfected control (not recorded which). The rearrangement links TRBV30 to TRBJ2-3; D possibly corresponds to TRBD2 (6 bases). The material sequenced was whole blood. CDR3 nucleotides: TGTGCCTGGAGTGGAAGGGGTCGGGGGATTGCGGCAGATACGCAGTATTTT. Translated: CAWSGRGRGIAADTQYF. Drawing the rest from reference TRBV30 and TRBJ2-3, the complete variable domain is SQTIHQWPATLVQPVGSPLSLECTVEGTSNPNLYWYRQAAGRGLQLLFYSVGIGQISSEVPQNLSASRPQDRQFILSSKKLLLSDSGFYLCAWSGRGRGIAADTQYFGPGTRLTVL.